A single sample is the source of the 19 T cell receptor beta chains below, sequenced in a study of T cell responses to AZD1222 COVID-19 vaccine. Sequencing used immunoSEQ multiplex PCR; TCRdb keeps in-frame clones, though not all of them. This sample has 90,000 to 120,000 clones, with about 90% found just once. This specimen consisted of peripheral blood, obtained on day 0 of AZD1222 vaccination. Receptors were obtained from an adult in good health.

This clone appeared a few times. CDR3: CASNLGPSSYNEQFF. CDR3 DNA: TGTGCCAGTAACCTCGGGCCGAGCTCCTACAATGAGCAGTTCTTC. This sequence joins TRBV19 and TRBJ2-1; D not resolved. Germline V gene data show CDR1 as LNHDA and CDR2 as SQIVND (reference sequence). Trimming took 7 bases from V and 0 from J, leaving 13 bases between them. CDR3 size: 15 residues. Looking up the rest from reference TRBV19 and TRBJ2-1 gives the full variable domain: DGGITQSPKYLFRKEGQNVTLSCEQNLNHDAMYWYRQDPGQGLRLIYYSQIVNDFQKGDIAEGYSVSREKKESFPLTVTSAQKNPTAFYLCASNLGPSSYNEQFFGPGTRLTVL.

The rearrangement uses TRBV15 and TRBJ2-3; 9 bases map to TRBD2. Germline V gives CDR1 LNHNV, CDR2 YYDKDF (reference sequence). V gave up 0 bases and J gave up 1 base; unmatched junction bases: 5. The CDR3 is 17 amino acids. CDR3 nucleotide sequence: TGTGCCACCAGCAGAGATCCTAGCGGGACACGCACAGATACGCAGTATTTT. Its protein is CATSRDPSGTRTDTQYF.

The count of this clone is one. This sequence joins TRBV2 and TRBJ2-1, with D possibly matching TRBD1 (6 bases). Trimming cost V 1 base and J 4 bases, with 11 bases left between them. CDR3 length: 15 residues. Looked up from germline, CDR1 is SNHLY and CDR2 is FYNNEI. CDR3 DNA sequence: TGTGCCAGCAGTGAAGAGCAGGGGCCGTACAATGAGCAGTTCTTC. Protein product: CASSEEQGPYNEQFF.

The genes are TRBV9 and TRBJ2-2; the match to TRBD2 covers 10 bases. CDR1 is SGDLS, CDR2 YYNGEE, per germline. J was trimmed by 8 bases and V by 4 bases; bases with no gene match: 17. CDR3 length equals 18 residues. The CDR3 region has the DNA TGTGCCAGCAGCCATAACCCAGGTCTAGCGGGGGATAGGGGGGAGCTGTTTTTT. Protein product: CASSHNPGLAGDRGELFF.

V and J are TRBV7-9 and TRBJ2-2; tentative D call: TRBD1 (6 bases). Trimming left V 6 bases short and J 1 base short, with 9 bases between. This CDR3 is built from 14 residues. Germline V gene lookup returns CDR1 SEHNR and CDR2 FQNEAQ (reference sequence). In DNA form, the CDR3 reads TGTGCCAGCAGAATAGGGGGGAACACCGGGGAGCTGTTTTTT. Protein sequence: CASRIGGNTGELFF.

This chain joins TRBV6-5 and TRBJ1-1; D is unresolved. Germline CDR1 MNHEY, CDR2 SVGAGI. There are 12 residues in the CDR3. The V gene lost 4 bases and the J gene lost 10 bases, with 13 bases spanning the gap. CDR3 sequence reads: CASSFRTELAFF. CDR3 bases: TGTGCCAGCAGTTTCCGGACGGAACTAGCTTTCTTT.

This clone was observed once. The chain links TRBV4-3 to TRBJ2-6, with D perhaps TRBD2 (5 bases). Germline CDR1 and CDR2: LGHNA and YSLEER. V gave up 4 bases and J gave up 0 bases, with 16 bases separating them. The CDR3 loop spans 18 amino acids. CDR3 protein: CASSPAQTGSSGANVLTF. CDR3 nucleotides: TGCGCCAGCAGCCCAGCTCAGACGGGGAGCTCTGGGGCCAACGTCCTGACTTTC.

The rearrangement uses TRBV15 and TRBJ1-2; TRBD1 matches 7 bases. Losses at the gene ends were 0 bases for V and 4 bases for J; bases not matched to a gene: 5. CDR1 LNHNV and CDR2 YYDKDF come from the germline V gene (reference sequence). The CDR3 sequence is 15 residues long. The CDR3 nucleotides read TGTGCCACCAGCAGAGATTGGGGACAGATCTATGGCTACACCTTC. It codes for CATSRDWGQIYGYTF.

The J gene is TRBJ1-2, the V gene TRBV21-1; the table calls TRBD1, which could not be checked here. TRBV21-1 is flagged as a pseudogene. CDR3 size: 13 residues. CDR3 coding DNA: TGTGCCAGCAGCAAACCAGACAGGATTGGCTACACCTTC. This gives the protein CASSKPDRIGYTF.

This clone was observed once. The V gene is TRBV29-1, the J gene TRBJ2-5; D is unclear. V was trimmed by 1 base and J by 5 bases, leaving 11 bases between them. Germline assignment: CDR1 SQVTM and CDR2 ANQGSEA. This CDR3 contains 13 residues. The CDR3 here is CSVEVIRRETQYF. The DNA for the CDR3 is TGCAGCGTTGAAGTTATCCGTCGGGAGACCCAGTACTTC.

This sequence joins TRBV6-5 and TRBJ2-1, with D perhaps being TRBD1 or TRBD2 (6 bases each). V was shortened by 4 bases and J by 12 bases, with 19 bases between the two germline ends. This CDR3 has 14 amino acids. Germline V gene data show CDR1 as MNHEY and CDR2 as SVGAGI. The CDR3 protein is CASSFGRGGLRQFF. DNA of the CDR3: TGTGCCAGCAGTTTTGGGCGAGGGGGGTTGAGGCAGTTCTTC.

V and J are TRBV20-1 and TRBJ2-5; D gene uncertain. V was pared by 3 bases and J by 2 bases, with 7 bases between. CDR3 size: 12 residues. Germline CDR1 and CDR2: DFQATT and SNEGSKA (reference sequence). CDR3 nucleotide sequence: TGCAGTGCTAGTTGGCAGCAAGAGACCCAGTACTTC. It is translated as CSASWQQETQYF.

This chain uses TRBV7-2 with TRBJ2-1; a possible D gene is TRBD1 (6 bases). Per germline, CDR1 SGHTA and CDR2 FQGNSA. This CDR3 contains 14 residues. Trimming took off 5 bases at V and 5 bases at J, with 13 bases between the two ends. CDR3 coding DNA: TGTGCCAGCAGCCCCCCCGAGGGGGACAATGAGCAGTTCTTC. Translation: CASSPPEGDNEQFF.

This clone has just one count. The V call is TRBV15, the J call TRBJ1-1; a weak D match, TRBD1 (5 bases). Looked up from germline, CDR1 is LNHNV and CDR2 is YYDKDF (reference sequence). The CDR3 spans 16 residues. Trimming shortened V by 0 bases and J by 1 base, and 12 bases separated the two germline ends. CDR3 sequence: CATSREGGGRNTEAFF. The CDR3 DNA reads as TGTGCCACCAGCAGAGAGGGGGGAGGGAGGAACACTGAAGCTTTCTTT. The complete variable domain, with remaining parts taken from reference TRBV15 and TRBJ1-1, reads DAMVIQNPRYQVTQFGKPVTLSCSQTLNHNVMYWYQQKSSQAPKLLFHYYDKDFNNEADTPDNFQSRRPNTSFCFLDIRSPGLGDTAMYLCATSREGGGRNTEAFFGQGTRLTVV.

The chain joins TRBV9 to TRBJ2-5; D is perhaps TRBD2 (6 bases). V shed 0 bases and J shed 4 bases, with 10 bases lying between them. CDR3 length: 14 amino acids. Germline CDR1 and CDR2: SGDLS and YYNGEE. Here the CDR3 reads CASSVGGDAETQYF. The CDR3, as DNA: TGTGCCAGCAGCGTAGGCGGGGATGCAGAGACCCAGTACTTC.

The chain couples TRBV9 to TRBJ2-5; the match to TRBD1 covers 8 bases. CDR1 and CDR2 from the germline V gene are SGDLS and YYNGEE. Trimming removed 4 bases from V and 2 bases from J; junction bases left unmatched: 10. The CDR3 spans 16 residues. CDR3 sequence reads: CASSPLAWTGQETQYF. DNA of the CDR3: TGTGCCAGCAGCCCACTAGCCTGGACAGGGCAAGAGACCCAGTACTTC.

The chain links TRBV30 to TRBJ2-3; D is uncertain. Trimming pared 0 bases from V and 2 bases from J, leaving 9 bases between. Germline-derived CDR1 and CDR2 are GTSNPN and SVGIG (reference sequence). The CDR3 sequence is 14 residues long. CDR3 amino acids: CAWSVPQNTDTQYF. For the CDR3, the DNA is TGTGCCTGGAGTGTACCCCAGAACACAGATACGCAGTATTTT.

V and J are TRBV11-2 and TRBJ2-3; 8 positions agree with TRBD1. This CDR3 has 16 amino acids. With 5 bases clipped from V and 6 bases from J, the junction kept 13 bases outside the gene matches. CDR1 is SGHAT and CDR2 is FQNNGV in the germline V gene. The CDR3 region has the DNA TGTGCCAGCAGCGGAGAGATGGGACAGGCGGGGGATACGCAGTATTTT. It codes for CASSGEMGQAGDTQYF. Full variable domain (rest looked up from reference TRBV11-2 and TRBJ2-3): EAGVAQSPRYKIIEKRQSVAFWCNPISGHATLYWYQQILGQGPKLLIQFQNNGVVDDSQLPKDRFSAERLKGVDSTLKIQPAKLEDSAVYLCASSGEMGQAGDTQYFGPGTRLTVL.

This chain links TRBV28 with TRBJ1-2; D remains unclear. The germline gives CDR1 MDHEN, CDR2 SYDVKM. The CDR3 extends over 14 amino acids. Trimming shortened V by 8 bases and J by 2 bases, and 15 bases separated the two germline ends. CDR3 in DNA: TGTGCCAGCGGTACTCTCACAGACAACTATGGCTACACCTTC. This gives the protein CASGTLTDNYGYTF.